This is a list of T cell receptor beta chains from one sample in a study of shared clonotypes between healthy human individuals. Assay: immunoSEQ multiplex PCR; the TCRdb copy retains only in-frame clones and omits some. Among roughly 1 million clones, around four fifths were seen once, and the ten largest hold approximately 1.5%. The sequencing input was memory CD4+ T cells sorted from blood. The origin of the receptors is a man between 18 and 35 years old in good health. CDR3s include the opening cysteine and the closing phenylalanine or tryptophan. D genes are given only for firm matches. Rows give clone size only sometimes, using once, few, many, or a class for an expanded clone.

j_call | d_call | v_call | clone_size | cdr3_aa | cdr3_nt
TRBJ1-6 | - | TRBV11-2 | - | CASSLAGNYSPLHF | TGTGCCAGCAGCTTAGCAGGGAACTATTCACCCCTCCACTTT
TRBJ2-5 | - | TRBV9 | once | CASSVSSQETQYF | TGTGCCAGCAGCGTGAGCTCCCAGGAGACCCAGTACTTC
TRBJ2-5 | TRBD2 | TRBV30 | - | CAWNQAGGQETQYF | TGTGCCTGGAACCAGGCGGGGGGCCAAGAGACCCAGTACTTC
TRBJ1-5 | TRBD1 | TRBV5-6 | - | CASSSTGVLEQPQHF | TGTGCCAGCAGCTCGACAGGGGTCTTGGAGCAGCCCCAGCATTTT
TRBJ2-1 | TRBD1 | TRBV9 | - | CASSSGQGNEQFF | TGTGCCAGCAGCTCCGGACAGGGCAATGAGCAGTTCTTC
TRBJ1-6 | - | TRBV23-1 | - | CASSQGLFGRGLSYNSPLHF | TGCGCCAGCAGTCAGGGCCTGTTTGGCAGGGGCCTCTCCTATAATTCACCCCTCCACTTT
TRBJ2-3 | - | TRBV6-5 | - | CASREPGPGTDTQYF | TGTGCCAGCAGAGAACCCGGACCCGGCACAGATACGCAGTATTTT
TRBJ1-2 | - | TRBV19 | - | CASSFFGTWSSNYGYTF | TGTGCCAGTAGTTTTTTCGGGACATGGTCCTCTAACTATGGCTACACCTTC
TRBJ2-7 | - | TRBV14 | few | CASSRSGSYEQYF | TGTGCCAGCAGCCGGTCAGGCTCCTACGAGCAGTACTTC
TRBJ1-2 | TRBD1 | TRBV30 | - | CAWSGGQGNYGYTF | TGTGCCTGGAGTGGGGGACAGGGAAACTATGGCTACACCTTC
TRBJ1-4 | - | TRBV7-2 | - | CASSSPAFGGEKLFF | TGTGCCAGCAGCTCCCCGGCATTCGGTGGTGAAAAACTGTTTTTT
TRBJ2-5 | - | TRBV7-3 | - | CASSLLETQYF | TGTGCCAGCAGCCTCCTGGAGACCCAGTACTTC
TRBJ2-7 | - | TRBV11-2 | - | CASSFPPYHPSREQYF | TGTGCCAGCAGCTTCCCGCCCTACCACCCCTCGCGAGAGCAGTACTTC
TRBJ1-2 | - | TRBV19 | few | CASSNIQAATGYGYTF | TGTGCCAGTAGTAATATCCAGGCCGCAACAGGGTATGGCTACACCTTC
TRBJ2-3 | TRBD1 | TRBV30 | - | CAWTLTGNTQYF | TGTGCCTGGACCCTGACAGGGAATACGCAGTATTTT
TRBJ2-1 | - | TRBV14 | - | CASSQDIGGNEQFF | TGTGCCAGCAGCCAAGATATCGGGGGCAATGAGCAGTTCTTC
TRBJ1-2 | - | TRBV18 | - | CASSPGILIDYTF | TGTGCCAGCTCACCCGGCATCCTCATAGACTACACCTTC
TRBJ2-3 | - | TRBV6-7 | few | CASSFTPPFGTDPGGQYF | TGTGCCAGCAGTTTCACCCCTCCTTTCGGGACCGACCCGGGCGGGCAGTATTTT
TRBJ1-1 | TRBD1 | TRBV5-1 | - | CASSFVTGAEAFF | TGCGCCAGCAGCTTCGTAACAGGGGCTGAAGCTTTCTTT
TRBJ1-1 | - | TRBV28 | - | CASSLHAGNTEAFF | TGTGCCAGCAGTTTACACGCGGGGAACACTGAAGCTTTCTTT
TRBJ2-4 | TRBD2 | TRBV11-2 | - | CASSSRAGTSGSPKNIQYF | TGTGCCAGCAGCTCCCGTGCTGGGACTAGCGGGAGTCCCAAAAACATTCAGTACTTC
TRBJ1-1 | - | TRBV18 | - | CASSPLGQTEAFF | TGTGCCAGCTCACCACTCGGACAGACTGAAGCTTTCTTT
TRBJ2-2 | TRBD1 | TRBV5-5 | - | CASSLGRTGPGELFF | TGTGCCAGCAGCTTGGGTAGGACAGGGCCCGGGGAGCTGTTTTTT
TRBJ1-2 | - | TRBV27 | - | CASKEPGRYGYTF | TGTGCCAGCAAAGAGCCAGGCCGCTATGGCTACACCTTC
TRBJ2-1 | - | TRBV7-2 | - | CASSLGGLAARNEQFF | TGTGCCAGCAGCTTAGGGGGGCTAGCGGCTCGCAATGAGCAGTTCTTC
TRBJ2-7 | TRBD1 | TRBV5-8 | - | CASSLISDRPSFYEQYF | TGTGCCAGCAGCTTGATTTCGGACAGGCCGAGTTTCTACGAGCAGTACTTC
TRBJ2-3 | - | TRBV29-1 | few | CSVEGTFTDTQYF | TGCAGCGTTGAGGGGACCTTCACAGATACGCAGTATTTT
TRBJ2-3 | - | TRBV5-8 | - | CASSLGAALSTDTQYF | TGTGCCAGCAGCCTCGGTGCGGCCCTTAGCACAGATACGCAGTATTTT
TRBJ2-6 | - | TRBV27 | - | CASSLGPRTGANVLTF | TGTGCCAGCAGTCTCGGACCGAGGACCGGGGCCAACGTCCTGACTTTC
TRBJ2-3 | - | TRBV19 | few | CASSQEGPPRLDTQYF | TGTGCCAGTAGCCAGGAGGGACCCCCTAGATTGGATACGCAGTATTTT
TRBJ2-3 | - | TRBV5-4 | - | CASSFWGTNTQYF | TGTGCCAGCAGCTTCTGGGGCACGAATACGCAGTATTTT
TRBJ1-6 | TRBD1 | TRBV5-1 | - | CASSSSTGKNSPLHF | TGCGCCAGCAGCTCATCGACAGGGAAGAATTCACCCCTCCACTTT
TRBJ1-5 | - | TRBV19 | - | CASRVYGSPQHF | TGTGCCAGTAGGGTCTACGGATCGCCCCAGCATTTT
TRBJ2-7 | - | TRBV7-8 | - | CASSPGYEQYF | TGTGCCAGCAGCCCAGGGTACGAGCAGTACTTC
TRBJ2-7 | - | TRBV19 | - | CASSSGGGEKYEQYF | TGTGCCAGTAGCAGCGGAGGGGGGGAGAAGTACGAGCAGTACTTC
TRBJ2-3 | - | TRBV5-4 | - | CASSLQLDTDTQYF | TGTGCCAGCAGCTTGCAACTCGATACAGATACGCAGTATTTT
TRBJ2-2 | TRBD2 | TRBV7-2 | many | CASSRGRNTGELFF | TGTGCCAGCAGTCGCGGGAGGAACACCGGGGAGCTGTTTTTT
TRBJ2-5 | - | TRBV5-1 | - | CASSLGGSETQYF | TGCGCCAGCAGCTTGGGGGGGTCGGAGACCCAGTACTTC
TRBJ2-3 | TRBD2 | TRBV5-6 | - | CASSIEREYTDTQYF | TGTGCCAGCAGCATTGAGCGGGAGTACACAGATACGCAGTATTTT
TRBJ2-3 | - | TRBV19 | - | CASASLGADTQYF | TGTGCCAGTGCCTCCTTGGGCGCAGATACGCAGTATTTT
TRBJ2-1 | - | TRBV10-3 | - | CAISESVKEQFF | TGTGCCATCAGTGAGTCTGTTAAGGAGCAGTTCTTC
TRBJ1-4 | - | TRBV30 | - | CAWSGLRGLQGF | TGTGCCTGGAGTGGACTCCGGGGGCTCCAAGGCTTT
TRBJ1-3 | TRBD1 | TRBV28 | - | CASRGTGTGNTIYF | TGTGCCAGCAGGGGGACAGGGACTGGAAACACCATATATTTT
TRBJ2-2 | - | TRBV7-3 | - | CASSPSGIPANTGELFF | TGTGCCAGCAGCCCATCCGGGATACCTGCGAACACCGGGGAGCTGTTTTTT
TRBJ2-5 | TRBD1 | TRBV5-1 | - | CASSPTGGQETQYF | TGCGCCAGCAGCCCCACAGGGGGTCAAGAGACCCAGTACTTC